These 24 T cell receptor beta chains originate from one sample sequenced in a study of a mutant IDH1 vaccine in newly diagnosed glioma. The repertoire was sequenced with immunoSEQ multiplex PCR; TCRdb's copy has only in-frame clones and lacks some. The table has some 42,000 clones, around 74% seen once; the top ten hold 5.3%. For these receptors, no antigen is known. Time point meaning: week 23, last vaccination. All doses held 300 ug of mutant IDH1 20-mer peptide, with topical imiquimod. This specimen was PBMCs, taken from a glioma patient whose treatment included an IDH1 peptide vaccine. These receptors were obtained from a man in his fifties with glioma.

This chain links TRBV11-2 with TRBJ1-1, with D uncertain. This CDR3 is 10 amino acids long. Germline CDR1 is SGHAT and CDR2 is FQNNGV. Trimming pared 3 bases from V and 5 bases from J, leaving 1 base between. CDR3 bases: TGTGCCAGCAGCTTTACTGAAGCTTTCTTT. Translation gives CASSFTEAFF.

This clone was observed a handful of times. The V and J genes are TRBV27 and TRBJ2-5; 9 positions agree with TRBD1. CDR3 length: 14 amino acids. The germline gives CDR1 MNHEY, CDR2 SMNVEV (reference sequence). V lost 5 bases to trimming and J lost 5 bases; unmatched junction nucleotides: 6. The CDR3 is CASSLGTGKETQYF. CDR3 nucleotide sequence: TGTGCCAGCAGTCTAGGGACAGGGAAGGAGACCCAGTACTTC.

V and J are TRBV7-3 and TRBJ1-1; TRBD1 might be the D (5 bases). The CDR3 is made up of 14 amino acids. Trimming pared 2 bases from V and 1 base from J, leaving 8 bases between. Germline V gene sequence: CDR1 SGHTA, CDR2 FQGTGA. The CDR3 reads CASSLDRENTEAFF. The DNA for the CDR3 is TGTGCCAGCAGCTTAGACAGAGAGAACACTGAAGCTTTCTTT.

This clone was found once. V and J are TRBV30 and TRBJ2-7; no clear D gene. Per the germline V gene, CDR1 is GTSNPN and CDR2 is SVGIG (reference sequence). This CDR3 spans 12 amino acids. Trimming took off 1 base at V and 7 bases at J, with 11 bases between the two ends. In DNA, the CDR3 is TGTGCCTGGAGTGAGGGTCTTAGGGAGCAGTACTTC. Amino acid sequence: CAWSEGLREQYF.

The chain has TRBV2 and TRBJ2-3; 8 bases match TRBD2. Germline-derived CDR1 and CDR2 are SNHLY and FYNNEI. The CDR3 spans 16 residues. V lost 1 base to trimming and J lost 7 bases; unmatched junction nucleotides: 10. DNA of the CDR3: TGTGCCAGCAGTGAAGGGAGTCTAGCGGGCGGCTATACGCAGTATTTT. Translated: CASSEGSLAGGYTQYF.

V usage is TRBV6-6 and J usage is TRBJ1-5; D unclear. The germline V gene has CDR1 MNHNY and CDR2 SVGAGI (reference sequence). The V end lost 8 bases, the J end lost 0 bases, and 11 bases lay between the germline ends. The CDR3 extends over 14 amino acids. The CDR3, as DNA: TGTGCCAGCGGCCCGGGCGATAGCAATCAGCCCCAGCATTTT. Protein sequence: CASGPGDSNQPQHF.

The count of this clone is one. The rearrangement uses TRBV15 and TRBJ1-5, with a weak D call TRBD1 (5 bases). The germline V and J ends were trimmed by 0 bases and 6 bases, with 12 bases remaining between them. The CDR3 runs 15 residues. Germline CDR1 is LNHNV and CDR2 is YYDKDF (reference sequence). The CDR3 DNA is TGTGCCACCAGCAGAGACCCGGGGGGAGGTCAGCCCCAGCATTTT. Protein product: CATSRDPGGGQPQHF.

This clone is labeled medium-sized. The V and J genes are TRBV7-4 and TRBJ1-6, with 8 bases that match TRBD1. Trimming cost V 5 bases and J 15 bases; bases outside gene matches: 12. The germline gives CDR1 SGHVT, CDR2 SQSDAQ. The CDR3 has 14 amino acids. This chain's CDR3 is CASSPDLDRDSLHF. The CDR3 nucleotides read TGTGCCAGCAGCCCCGACCTGGACAGGGACAGCCTCCACTTT.

The genes are TRBV2 and TRBJ1-5; D is unclear. The CDR3 has 13 residues. From germline, CDR1 is SNHLY and CDR2 FYNNEI. V shed 4 bases and J shed 3 bases, with 7 bases lying between them. This CDR3 reads CASSAGNNQPQHF. CDR3 nucleotides: TGTGCCAGCAGTGCTGGGAACAATCAGCCCCAGCATTTT.

The V gene is TRBV18, the J gene TRBJ2-7; a weak D match, TRBD2 (7 bases). Trimming pared 3 bases from V and 5 bases from J, leaving 11 bases between. CDR1 and CDR2 from the germline V gene are KGHSH and LQKENI. The CDR3 is 13 amino acids. The CDR3 protein is CASSPGGGHEQYF. CDR3 nucleotide sequence: TGTGCCAGCTCACCGGGCGGGGGCCACGAGCAGTACTTC.

CDR3 sequence (DNA): TGTGCCAGCAGCTTAGGGCGGTCGACAGGGTTAGATACGCAGTATTTT. Amino acid sequence: CASSLGRSTGLDTQYF. J is TRBJ2-3 and V is TRBV7-2; 7 bases align to TRBD1. The CDR3 extends over 16 amino acids. Germline V lookup: CDR1 SGHTA, CDR2 FQGNSA. V dropped 1 base and J dropped 5; count of bases not matched to a gene: 9.

The table lists this clone with a count of one. This rearrangement joins TRBV30 to TRBJ1-4; D not certain. CDR3 length: 12 amino acids. The germline CDR1 and CDR2 sequences are GTSNPN and SVGIG (reference sequence). V lost 1 base and J lost 15, with 15 bases in between. CDR3 sequence: CAWSAKAGRVFF. The CDR3 coding sequence is TGTGCCTGGAGTGCCAAGGCCGGGAGAGTGTTTTTT.

This clone was seen more than once but under ten times. This chain joins TRBV7-9 and TRBJ1-1; D not resolved. V was clipped by 1 base and J by 5 bases, with 11 bases between them. Germline V gene sequence: CDR1 SEHNR, CDR2 FQNEAQ (reference sequence). The CDR3 covers 14 residues. The CDR3 nucleotides read TGTGCCAGCAGCTTAGTGGCCAGAGGGACTGAAGCTTTCTTT. This translates into CASSLVARGTEAFF.

In this sample, this clone turned up a few times. The chain recombines TRBV27 with TRBJ1-5; tentatively, D is TRBD1 (6 bases). This CDR3 region has 14 residues. Germline V lookup: CDR1 MNHEY, CDR2 SMNVEV (reference sequence). Trimming pared 8 bases from V and 1 base from J, leaving 12 bases between. The CDR3 DNA sequence: TGTGCCAGCGCCGGGACACCGAGCAATCAGCCCCAGCATTTT. This translates into CASAGTPSNQPQHF.

V usage is TRBV4-1 and J usage is TRBJ2-1; D ambiguous. The length of the CDR3 is 15 residues. Germline-derived CDR1 and CDR2 are MGHRA and YSYEKL. V was trimmed by 4 bases and J by 9 bases, leaving 19 bases between them. CDR3 sequence reads: CASSLTGEGSGEQFF. Here the CDR3 DNA reads TGCGCCAGCAGCCTAACTGGGGAAGGGTCAGGTGAGCAGTTCTTC.

The gene calls are TRBV6-5 and TRBJ1-1, with D possibly TRBD1 on 6 matching bases. CDR1 is MNHEY and CDR2 is SVGAGI in the germline V gene. Between the trimmed V and J ends, which lost 4 bases and 1 base, there was a span of 10 bases. This CDR3 contains 14 residues. CDR3 in amino acids: CASSWRGANTEAFF. The CDR3 DNA sequence: TGTGCCAGCAGTTGGCGGGGGGCGAACACTGAAGCTTTCTTT.

V gene TRBV6-1 combines with J gene TRBJ2-1; the D gene could be TRBD1 or TRBD2 (5 bases each). This CDR3 is 12 amino acids long. V dropped 6 bases and J dropped 10 bases, with 13 bases sitting between them. CDR1 and CDR2 from the germline V gene are MNHNS and SASEGT. CDR3 DNA: TGTGCCAGCAGCTCCGGGACGACGGAGCAGTTCTTC. Residues: CASSSGTTEQFF.

This chain links TRBV18 with TRBJ2-7; D ambiguous. With 3 bases removed from V and 10 bases from J, the gap between germline ends came to 10 bases. There are 11 residues in the CDR3. The germline V gene encodes CDR1 KGHSH and CDR2 LQKENI. The DNA for the CDR3 is TGTGCCAGCTCACCGGGAAATGGACAGTACTTC. It is translated as CASSPGNGQYF.

This clone was detected a few times. CDR3 protein: CASSLGGGPGYEQFF. CDR3 in DNA: TGCGCCAGCAGCTTGGGTGGGGGGCCAGGGTATGAGCAGTTCTTC. This chain joins TRBV5-1 and TRBJ2-1, with D possibly called TRBD1 or TRBD2 (6 bases each). The CDR3 runs 15 residues. Trimming left V 0 bases short and J 8 bases short, with 15 bases between. Germline V lookup: CDR1 SGHRS, CDR2 YFSETQ.

The chain carries TRBV7-9 and TRBJ1-3, with a tentative D call TRBD1 (5 bases). The CDR3 loop spans 13 amino acids. V was cut by 3 bases and J by 7 bases, with 10 bases left in between. Germline V gene sequence: CDR1 SEHNR, CDR2 FQNEAQ (reference sequence). The CDR3 DNA follows: TGTGCCAGCAGCTTTAGAGGGGCCAACACCATATATTTT. Amino acid sequence: CASSFRGANTIYF.

J is TRBJ2-7 and V is TRBV25-1; a possible D gene is TRBD1 (6 bases). Germline CDR1 reads MGHDK; CDR2 reads SYGVNS. The CDR3 covers 13 residues. The V end lost 9 bases, the J end lost 3 bases, and 15 bases lay between the germline ends. The CDR3 DNA reads as TGTGCCAGTGGAAGAACAGGGAGCTACGAGCAGTACTTC. This sequence encodes CASGRTGSYEQYF.

This sequence joins TRBV10-3 and TRBJ2-1; 10 nucleotides line up with TRBD1. CDR3 length: 14 residues. Germline CDR1 is ENHRY and CDR2 is SYGVKD. J gave up 7 bases and V 6 bases, and 6 bases lay outside the gene matches. The CDR3 is CAIRGDRGSNEQFF. The CDR3 nucleotides are TGTGCCATCAGAGGGGACAGGGGTTCTAATGAGCAGTTCTTC.

This clone has more than one count but fewer than ten. V is TRBV5-1 and J is TRBJ1-2; D is ambiguous. The germline gives CDR1 SGHRS, CDR2 YFSETQ. Trimming cost V 7 bases and J 0 bases, with 19 bases left between them. The CDR3 is 16 amino acids. The CDR3 protein is CASRLVSGPSNYGYTF. CDR3 DNA: TGCGCCAGCCGGCTTGTCTCGGGCCCCTCTAACTATGGCTACACCTTC. The variable domain in full, with the rest retrieved from reference TRBV5-1 and TRBJ1-2, is KAGVTQTPRYLIKTRGQQVTLSCSPISGHRSVSWYQQTPGQGLQFLFEYFSETQRNKGNFPGRFSGRQFSNSRSEMNVSTLELGDSALYLCASRLVSGPSNYGYTFGSGTRLTVV.

This clone was recorded a few times. The same CDR3 also results from other DNA sequences found in this sample. The chain carries TRBV6-1 and TRBJ1-1; 7 bases line up with TRBD1. Losses at the gene ends were 6 bases for V and 1 base for J; bases not matched to a gene: 2. This CDR3 spans 13 amino acids. The germline gives CDR1 MNHNS, CDR2 SASEGT. The chain's CDR3 is CASSGQENTEAFF. The CDR3 DNA reads as TGTGCCAGCAGCGGACAGGAGAACACTGAAGCTTTCTTT.